Each of the 14 T cell receptor beta chains below was sequenced from the same sample in a study of blood T cell repertoires in COVID-19. Some clones are missing from TCRdb's copy, which holds only in-frame ones; the method was immunoSEQ multiplex PCR. This sample yields tens of thousands of clones, of which about 90% are seen a single time; just over 8% belongs to the top ten. The sample taken for sequencing was peripheral blood. The receptor set was obtained from a man aged 50-59 years with active COVID-19.

The rearrangement links TRBV19 to TRBJ1-5; D is uncertain. V gave up 5 bases and J gave up 3 bases, with 11 bases separating them. CDR1 and CDR2 from the germline V gene are LNHDA and SQIVND (reference sequence). There are 14 residues in the CDR3. The CDR3 region is CASSQMGVNQPQHF. The DNA of the CDR3 is TGTGCCAGTAGTCAAATGGGAGTCAATCAGCCCCAGCATTTT.

The gene calls are TRBV6-6 and TRBJ2-3; 11 bases align to TRBD2. Germline V CDR1 and CDR2: MNHNY, SVGAGI (reference sequence). The CDR3 has 15 amino acids. V lost 6 bases, J lost 1 base, and 3 bases stayed unmatched. The CDR3 region is CASSDSGRGTDTQYF. CDR3 in DNA: TGTGCCAGCAGCGATAGCGGGAGGGGCACAGATACGCAGTATTTT.

This sequence joins TRBV28 and TRBJ1-1; perhaps TRBD1 as D (5 bases). Germline values: CDR1 MDHEN, CDR2 SYDVKM. V lost 2 bases and J 1 base, leaving 8 bases between the germline ends. The CDR3 contains 14 residues. The DNA for the CDR3 is TGTGCCAGCAGTTTAACCAGGGAGAACACTGAAGCTTTCTTT. Translation: CASSLTRENTEAFF. The full variable domain, completed using reference TRBV28 and TRBJ1-1, is DVKVTQSSRYLVKRTGEKVFLECVQDMDHENMFWYRQDPGLGLRLIYFSYDVKMKEKGDIPEGYSVSREKKERFSLILESASTNQTSMYLCASSLTRENTEAFFGQGTRLTVV.

The rearrangement joins TRBV30 to TRBJ1-4; TRBD1 agrees at 11 bases. The CDR3 length is 14 residues. Trimming cost V 3 bases and J 8 bases; bases outside gene matches: 5. Germline CDR1 is GTSNPN and CDR2 is SVGIG (reference sequence). The chain's CDR3 is CAWSRTGGNEKLFF. The CDR3 region has the DNA TGTGCCTGGAGCCGGACAGGGGGCAACGAAAAACTGTTTTTT.

This clone was seen just once. The chain is built from TRBV9 and TRBJ1-5, with unresolved D. The CDR3 is 14 residues long. V lost 4 bases and J 6 bases, leaving 14 bases between the germline ends. Germline loops: CDR1 SGDLS, CDR2 YYNGEE. The CDR3 sequence is CASSPGITFQPQHF. Here the CDR3 DNA reads TGTGCCAGCAGCCCGGGGATTACCTTTCAGCCCCAGCATTTT.

This chain connects TRBV7-2 to TRBJ2-5; D might be TRBD2 (6 bases). This CDR3 region has 15 residues. The germline V gene has CDR1 SGHTA and CDR2 FQGNSA. The ends were cut back, 5 bases at V and 7 bases at J, with 20 bases in the middle. CDR3 region: CASSALSGFGVTQYF. CDR3 nucleotide sequence: TGTGCCAGCAGCGCCCTTAGCGGCTTCGGTGTGACCCAGTACTTC.

The chain links TRBV12-5 to TRBJ2-7; tentative D call: TRBD2 (5 bases). With 2 bases removed from V and 3 bases from J, the gap between germline ends came to 8 bases. CDR1 is LGHNT and CDR2 is FRNRAP in the germline V gene. The CDR3 consists of 13 residues. CDR3 in DNA: TGTGCTAGTGGTTTGCCTCGGGGCTACGAGCAGTACTTC. Translated: CASGLPRGYEQYF.

J is TRBJ2-3 and V is TRBV4-2; 11 bases are a match to TRBD2. CDR3 size: 16 residues. V was pared by 4 bases and J by 3 bases, with 6 bases of the junction left unmatched. Germline V gene sequence: CDR1 LGHNA, CDR2 YNFKEQ. The CDR3 nucleotides are TGTGCCAGCAGCCTCACCGGGACTAGCGGAACAGATACGCAGTATTTT. This sequence encodes CASSLTGTSGTDTQYF.

The gene calls are TRBV9 and TRBJ2-1, with D perhaps matching TRBD2 (6 bases). The germline V and J ends were trimmed by 4 bases and 0 bases, with 20 bases remaining between them. Germline V gene data show CDR1 as SGDLS and CDR2 as YYNGEE. CDR3 length equals 18 residues. CDR3 amino acids: CASSPRRGEVRSYNEQFF. Here the CDR3 DNA reads TGTGCCAGCAGCCCCCGGAGGGGAGAGGTCCGCTCCTACAATGAGCAGTTCTTC.

The chain uses TRBV7-2 and TRBJ2-5; 12 positions agree with TRBD2. J was trimmed by 7 bases and V by 5 bases; bases with no gene match: 8. Germline V gives CDR1 SGHTA, CDR2 FQGNSA. The CDR3 length is 15 residues. CDR3 residues: CASSRLAGGRGTQYF. In DNA form, the CDR3 reads TGTGCCAGCAGCAGGCTAGCGGGAGGGCGGGGGACCCAGTACTTC.

V and J are TRBV4-1 and TRBJ1-2; D unresolved. Trimming took off 0 bases at V and 6 bases at J, with 11 bases between the two ends. The germline CDR1 and CDR2 sequences are MGHRA and YSYEKL. CDR3 length: 14 amino acids. CDR3 in amino acids: CASSQDQRVDGYTF. CDR3 sequence (DNA): TGCGCCAGCAGCCAAGATCAGAGGGTTGATGGCTACACCTTC.

The chain combines TRBV4-1 with TRBJ2-1; D uncertain. The V and J ends lost 4 bases and 4 bases respectively, with 17 bases between them. The CDR3 length is 16 residues. CDR1 is MGHRA and CDR2 is YSYEKL in the germline V gene. DNA of the CDR3: TGCGCCAGCAGCCCCCCCGTGGTGTCCTATTACAATGAGCAGTTCTTC. This sequence encodes CASSPPVVSYYNEQFF.

This chain connects TRBV10-1 to TRBJ2-6; TRBD2 aligns across 8 bases. The CDR3 runs to 18 residues. Unmatched junction bases numbered 7, after V lost 2 bases and J lost 1 base. Per the germline V gene, CDR1 is WNHNN and CDR2 is SYGVQD (reference sequence). Written as DNA, the CDR3 is TGCGCCAGCAGTGAGGGCGGGAGGCTCCCTTCTGGGGCCAACGTCCTGACTTTC. This codes for CASSEGGRLPSGANVLTF.

The chain recombines TRBV27 with TRBJ2-1; TRBD1 agrees at 8 bases. This CDR3 has 14 residues. J was trimmed by 6 bases and V by 3 bases; bases with no gene match: 4. Germline V gene sequence: CDR1 MNHEY, CDR2 SMNVEV (reference sequence). The CDR3 DNA reads as TGTGCCAGCAGTTTGTACACAGGGGGCAATGAGCAGTTCTTC. Its protein is CASSLYTGGNEQFF.